The 3 T cell receptor beta chains below were found in one sample sequenced in a study of CD8+ T cells in alopecia areata. RNA extraction and reverse transcription yielded cDNA as sequencing template. Repertoires were generated with immunoSEQ multiplex PCR, while TCRdb's copy carries only in-frame clones and drops some. The table includes roughly 250,000 clones, around two thirds detected once. This specimen was CD4+ T cells sorted from blood, taken at week 0. These receptors were taken from a human donor with alopecia areata.

The V gene is TRBV6-5, the J gene TRBJ2-1; D tentatively fits TRBD1 or TRBD2 (5 bases each). The CDR3 spans 14 residues. CDR1 is MNHEY and CDR2 is SVGAGI in the germline V gene. V lost 7 bases and J lost 3, with 13 bases in between. CDR3 bases: TGTGCCAGCACTCGAGGGGCAATCTACAATGAGCAGTTCTTC. Its protein product is CASTRGAIYNEQFF.

This chain joins TRBV2 and TRBJ2-1; 7 positions match TRBD1. CDR3 length: 14 amino acids. Germline V lookup: CDR1 SNHLY, CDR2 FYNNEI. V gave up 4 bases and J gave up 6 bases; unmatched junction bases: 6. The CDR3 DNA follows: TGTGCCAGCAGTGGGGGGACAGAGGGCAATGAGCAGTTCTTC. Translating gives CASSGGTEGNEQFF.

This clone was counted a few times. The chain has TRBV29-1 and TRBJ1-1, with a possible D match to TRBD1 (6 bases). CDR1 is SQVTM, CDR2 ANQGSEA, per germline. V lost 6 bases and J 8 bases, leaving 13 bases between the germline ends. The CDR3 covers 11 residues. The CDR3 sequence: CSVVQGSEAFF. DNA of the CDR3: TGCAGCGTCGTACAGGGCTCCGAAGCTTTCTTT.